The 29 T cell receptor beta chains below were found in one sample sequenced in a study of blood T cell repertoires in COVID-19. The method was immunoSEQ multiplex PCR; TCRdb's version includes in-frame clones alone and lacks a portion of them. The repertoire includes over 8,500 clones, approximately 89% of them detected once, and 3.5% to 6% sits in the top ten. Sequencing was carried out using peripheral blood. Receptors originate from a human donor in a cohort sampled during active COVID-19.

J is TRBJ1-2 and V is TRBV30; D remains unclear. Trimming left V 4 bases short and J 6 bases short, with 9 bases between. The CDR3 length is 11 residues. Germline values: CDR1 GTSNPN, CDR2 SVGIG (reference sequence). DNA for the CDR3: TGTGCCTGGACGGGAACCCATGGCTACACCTTC. Its protein product is CAWTGTHGYTF.

This chain uses TRBV28 with TRBJ2-2; perhaps TRBD2 as D (7 bases). Between the trimmed V and J ends, which lost 8 bases and 2 bases, there was a span of 12 bases. CDR1 MDHEN and CDR2 SYDVKM come from the germline V gene. The CDR3 is 14 residues long. The CDR3 here is CASRGDKNTGELFF. DNA for the CDR3: TGTGCCAGCCGGGGGGACAAAAACACCGGGGAGCTGTTTTTT.

The chain combines TRBV27 with TRBJ1-3; no definite D call. Germline CDR1 and CDR2: MNHEY and SMNVEV (reference sequence). This CDR3 is 16 amino acids long. V was cut by 6 bases and J by 0 bases, with 15 bases left in between. CDR3 sequence reads: CASSTSGGSSGNTIYF. The CDR3 bases are TGTGCCAGCAGCACGAGCGGAGGGAGCTCTGGAAACACCATATATTTT.

This sequence joins TRBV6-1 and TRBJ1-5; 7 nucleotides line up with TRBD1. Germline V CDR1 and CDR2: MNHNS, SASEGT. The CDR3 length is 14 residues. Trimming took 2 bases from V and 6 from J; bases not matched to a gene: 4. CDR3 DNA: TGTGCCAGCAGTGAAACAGGGGCCCCTCAGCCCCAGCATTTT. As protein: CASSETGAPQPQHF.

V and J are TRBV6-5 and TRBJ2-5; D possibly corresponds to TRBD2 (5 bases). CDR3 length: 15 amino acids. The germline V and J ends were trimmed by 8 bases and 1 base, with 17 bases remaining between them. Germline assignment: CDR1 MNHEY and CDR2 SVGAGI. The CDR3 bases are TGTGCCAGCCGCGCGAGGCGGCGGGCCCAAGAGACCCAGTACTTC. Amino acid sequence: CASRARRRAQETQYF.

The V call is TRBV5-8, the J call TRBJ2-2; the match to TRBD2 covers 8 bases. V shed 0 bases, J shed 2 bases, and the junction held 3 bases outside the gene matches. CDR1 is SGHTS, CDR2 YDEGEE, per germline. This CDR3 has 16 amino acids. The chain's CDR3 is CASSLGSGSNTGELFF. The CDR3 region has the DNA TGTGCCAGCAGCTTGGGGAGCGGGAGTAACACCGGGGAGCTGTTTTTT.

In its sample, this clone was seen once. The chain joins TRBV7-3 to TRBJ2-1, with a tentative D call TRBD2 (6 bases). CDR1 SGHTA and CDR2 FQGTGA come from the germline V gene. The CDR3 covers 13 residues. The V and J ends lost 5 bases and 9 bases respectively, with 14 bases between them. The CDR3 region is CASSPQHGGEQFF. DNA for the CDR3: TGTGCCAGCAGCCCCCAACACGGGGGTGAGCAGTTCTTC.

This sequence joins TRBV7-9 and TRBJ1-1, with a weak D call TRBD1 (6 bases). Germline CDR1 and CDR2: SEHNR and FQNEAQ (reference sequence). The length of the CDR3 is 14 residues. V lost 6 bases to trimming and J lost 1 base, with 12 bases between them. CDR3 sequence reads: CASSLQGWNTEAFF. The CDR3 DNA is TGTGCCAGCAGTTTACAGGGATGGAACACTGAAGCTTTCTTT.

The count of this clone is one. This sequence joins TRBV28 and TRBJ2-3, with a weak D call TRBD2 (7 bases). Germline assignment: CDR1 MDHEN and CDR2 SYDVKM. With 5 bases removed from V and 6 bases from J, the gap between germline ends came to 9 bases. CDR3 length: 12 amino acids. The chain's CDR3 is CASSGGADTQYF. The CDR3 DNA sequence: TGTGCCAGCAGTGGGGGGGCGGATACGCAGTATTTT.

The chain links TRBV30 to TRBJ1-6; D gene ambiguous. Trimming pared 2 bases from V and 0 bases from J, leaving 5 bases between. Germline V CDR1 and CDR2: GTSNPN, SVGIG (reference sequence). CDR3 length: 14 amino acids. The CDR3 region has the DNA TGTGCCTGGAGTAGGAGCTCCTATAATTCACCCCTCCACTTT. This sequence encodes CAWSRSSYNSPLHF.

The chain uses TRBV7-9 and TRBJ2-1; tentatively, D is TRBD1 (6 bases). The V gene lost 3 bases and the J gene lost 3 bases, with 6 bases spanning the gap. The CDR3 runs 13 residues. Germline CDR1 reads SEHNR; CDR2 reads FQNEAQ (reference sequence). Here the CDR3 DNA reads TGTGCCAGCAGCTTGGACAGCTACAATGAGCAGTTCTTC. Translating gives CASSLDSYNEQFF.

The chain carries TRBV4-1 and TRBJ2-7, with 10 bases identical to TRBD2. J lost 2 bases, V lost 3 bases, and 7 bases had no gene match. The CDR3 runs 16 residues. Germline loops: CDR1 MGHRA, CDR2 YSYEKL. Written as DNA, the CDR3 is TGCGCCAGCAGCCATGATTGGACTAGCGGAACCTACGAGCAGTACTTC. As protein: CASSHDWTSGTYEQYF.

The rearrangement links TRBV11-2 to TRBJ2-7; D gene ambiguous. V was shortened by 5 bases and J by 2 bases, with 13 bases between the two germline ends. The CDR3 spans 14 residues. The germline gives CDR1 SGHAT, CDR2 FQNNGV. Here the CDR3 reads CASSRGLAAYEQYF. In nucleotides, the CDR3 is TGTGCCAGCAGCCGTGGATTGGCGGCCTACGAGCAGTACTTC.

The genes are TRBV9 and TRBJ2-3; maybe TRBD2 (6 bases). The CDR3 is 13 amino acids. Looked up from germline, CDR1 is SGDLS and CDR2 is YYNGEE. The V end was cut by 3 bases, the J end by 5 bases, with 10 bases between. CDR3 residues: CASSDPGGDTQYF. CDR3 nucleotide sequence: TGTGCCAGCAGCGACCCCGGGGGAGATACGCAGTATTTT.

The V call is TRBV5-5, the J call TRBJ2-5, with a tentative D call TRBD1 (6 bases). Germline-derived CDR1 and CDR2 are SGHKS and YYEKEE (reference sequence). This CDR3 is built from 13 residues. Trimming left V 7 bases short and J 5 bases short, with 15 bases between. For the CDR3, the DNA is TGTGCCAGCCAACAACAGGGTAGGGAGACCCAGTACTTC. This codes for CASQQQGRETQYF.

J is TRBJ1-1 and V is TRBV7-6; D is undetermined. The germline gives CDR1 SGHVS, CDR2 FNYEAQ. V was cut by 5 bases and J by 10 bases, with 26 bases left in between. This CDR3 is built from 16 residues. CDR3 amino acids: CASSLSASLSTGVAFF. CDR3 DNA: TGTGCCAGCAGCCTCTCCGCTAGTCTTAGCACTGGCGTAGCTTTCTTT.

The rearrangement links TRBV4-1 to TRBJ1-2; D remains unclear. From germline, CDR1 is MGHRA and CDR2 YSYEKL. The CDR3 is made up of 15 amino acids. Trimming removed 5 bases at V and 2 bases at J, with 15 bases between. The CDR3 sequence: CASSSSAVQNYGYTF. Written as DNA, the CDR3 is TGCGCCAGCAGCTCCTCGGCGGTGCAAAACTATGGCTACACCTTC.

This rearrangement joins TRBV27 to TRBJ2-6; maybe TRBD2 (6 bases). This CDR3 comprises 14 residues. CDR1 and CDR2 from the germline V gene are MNHEY and SMNVEV (reference sequence). Trimming left V 9 bases short and J 4 bases short, with 13 bases between. CDR3 sequence: CASKEGSGANVLTF. CDR3 coding DNA: TGTGCCAGTAAGGAGGGGAGCGGGGCCAACGTCCTGACTTTC.

The chain couples TRBV5-8 to TRBJ2-7, with D uncertain. V lost 2 bases to trimming and J lost 9 bases, with 12 bases between them. The CDR3 length is 12 residues. Germline CDR1 SGHTS, CDR2 YDEGEE. CDR3 amino acids: CASSLSPSGQYF. The CDR3, as DNA: TGTGCCAGCAGCTTATCGCCGTCCGGGCAGTACTTC.

The V and J genes are TRBV5-6 and TRBJ2-4, with D perhaps TRBD2 (6 bases). CDR1 is SGHDT, CDR2 YYEEEE, per germline. V was cut by 0 bases and J by 2 bases, with 9 bases left in between. This CDR3 spans 15 amino acids. The CDR3 is CASSLAGGTKNIQYF. The CDR3 DNA reads as TGTGCCAGCAGCTTGGCCGGGGGAACCAAAAACATTCAGTACTTC.

The chain recombines TRBV2 with TRBJ2-7, with 7 positions matching TRBD1. The CDR3 extends over 15 amino acids. V lost 3 bases, J lost 7 bases, and 12 bases stayed unmatched. The germline gives CDR1 SNHLY, CDR2 FYNNEI. The CDR3 here is CASSDVTGTLREQYF. The CDR3 coding sequence is TGTGCCAGCAGTGATGTGACAGGGACCCTGCGGGAGCAGTACTTC.

The chain links TRBV5-1 to TRBJ2-1; D may be TRBD2 (5 bases). The V end was cut by 0 bases, the J end by 6 bases, with 13 bases between. Germline CDR1 SGHRS, CDR2 YFSETQ. The CDR3 length is 15 residues. The CDR3 protein is CASSLEGREINEQFF. The CDR3 DNA follows: TGCGCCAGCAGCTTGGAGGGAAGGGAGATCAATGAGCAGTTCTTC.

The chain has TRBV7-2 and TRBJ2-3; 9 bases are a match to TRBD2. Germline loops: CDR1 SGHTA, CDR2 FQGNSA. With V trimmed by 5 bases and J by 8 bases, 8 bases remained unmatched. The CDR3 totals 14 residues. Here the CDR3 reads CASSRTSAEGTQYF. CDR3 nucleotides: TGTGCCAGCAGCCGGACTAGCGCCGAGGGTACGCAGTATTTT.

The rearrangement links TRBV4-2 to TRBJ2-3; 8 positions agree with TRBD2. The V gene end was trimmed by 1 base and the J gene end by 0 bases; junction bases not matched to a gene: 6. The CDR3 sequence is 17 residues long. Per germline, CDR1 LGHNA and CDR2 YNFKEQ. The CDR3 sequence is CASSQAGGGASTDTQYF. The CDR3 DNA is TGTGCCAGCAGCCAAGCGGGAGGGGGGGCTAGCACAGATACGCAGTATTTT.

The chain combines TRBV7-2 with TRBJ1-3; 7 bases are shared with TRBD1. The V and J ends lost 2 bases and 6 bases, in that order; junction bases with no gene match: 7. CDR1 and CDR2 (germline): SGHTA, FQGNSA. The CDR3 loop spans 15 amino acids. Written as DNA, the CDR3 is TGTGCCAGCAGCTTATTGGGGCAGGGGGTAAACACCATATATTTT. It encodes CASSLLGQGVNTIYF.

This clone was picked up a small number of times. This rearrangement joins TRBV28 to TRBJ2-6, with 8 positions matching TRBD1. The V and J ends lost 6 bases and 1 base, in that order; junction bases with no gene match: 14. CDR1 and CDR2 (germline): MDHEN, SYDVKM. The CDR3 covers 19 residues. CDR3 coding DNA: TGTGCCAGCAGCTCGGAGGAGGACAGGGTTCTTTCTGGGGCCAACGTCCTGACTTTC. Translation gives CASSSEEDRVLSGANVLTF.

J is TRBJ2-3 and V is TRBV6-6; TRBD2 matches at 8 bases. The junction had 11 bases not matched to a gene; V was cut back by 8 bases and J by 4 bases. CDR3 length equals 15 residues. Germline-derived CDR1 and CDR2 are MNHNY and SVGAGI (reference sequence). CDR3 coding DNA: TGTGCCAGCGACGGACTAGCTGGTTTTCCAGATACGCAGTATTTT. It yields the protein CASDGLAGFPDTQYF.

This clone was seen a single time. The chain is built from TRBV11-2 and TRBJ1-2; tentatively, D is TRBD1 (6 bases). V dropped 3 bases and J dropped 7 bases, with 15 bases sitting between them. Germline CDR1 reads SGHAT; CDR2 reads FQNNGV. The CDR3 covers 14 residues. The CDR3 nucleotides are TGTGCCAGCAGCTTCTTAGAACAGGGCTCTGGCTACACCTTC. Translated: CASSFLEQGSGYTF.

The rearrangement joins TRBV10-3 to TRBJ2-3, with no clear D. Per the germline V gene, CDR1 is ENHRY and CDR2 is SYGVKD. Trimming took off 0 bases at V and 4 bases at J, with 11 bases between the two ends. The CDR3 totals 15 residues. The CDR3 bases are TGTGCCATCAGTGAGTCTCCAGCAGAGGCAGATACGCAGTATTTT. Translating it yields CAISESPAEADTQYF.